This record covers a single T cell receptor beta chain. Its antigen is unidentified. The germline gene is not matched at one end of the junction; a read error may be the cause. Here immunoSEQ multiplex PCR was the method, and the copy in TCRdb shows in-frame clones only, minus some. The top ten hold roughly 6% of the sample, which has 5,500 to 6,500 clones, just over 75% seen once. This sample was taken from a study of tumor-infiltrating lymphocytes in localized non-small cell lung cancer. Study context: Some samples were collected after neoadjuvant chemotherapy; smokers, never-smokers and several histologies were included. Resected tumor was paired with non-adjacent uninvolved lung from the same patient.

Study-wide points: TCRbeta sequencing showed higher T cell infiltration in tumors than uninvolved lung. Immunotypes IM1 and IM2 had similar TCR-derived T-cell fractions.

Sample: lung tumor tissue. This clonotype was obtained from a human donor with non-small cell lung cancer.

CDR3 nucleotide sequence: TGTGCCAGCACTTACCGGGGGGGGAACACCGGGGAGCTGTTTTTT. It encodes CASTYRGGNTGELFF. The chain employs TRBV6-5 and TRBJ2-2, with 8 bases identical to TRBD2. Germline CDR1 and CDR2: MNHEY and SVGAGI. This CDR3 contains 15 residues.